One sample yielded the 15 T cell receptor beta chains listed below, sequenced in a study of blood T cell repertoires in COVID-19. TCRdb keeps only in-frame clones here, not all; method: immunoSEQ multiplex PCR. The sample lists around 300,000 clones, about nine tenths occurring once. Sequenced: PBMCs or T cells enriched from blood (not recorded which). The origin of the receptors is a woman aged 60 to 75 who had recovered from COVID-19.

The genes are TRBV7-9 and TRBJ2-5, with 7 bases aligning to TRBD1. The length of the CDR3 is 13 residues. J was trimmed by 4 bases and V by 5 bases; bases with no gene match: 4. Per the germline V gene, CDR1 is SEHNR and CDR2 is FQNEAQ (reference sequence). CDR3 region: CASSERQGETQYF. The DNA for the CDR3 is TGTGCCAGCAGCGAAAGACAGGGAGAGACCCAGTACTTC.

The V call is TRBV27, the J call TRBJ1-2; 8 bases align to TRBD1. The V gene end was trimmed by 6 bases and the J gene end by 2 bases; junction bases not matched to a gene: 14. The CDR3 is 17 amino acids. In germline, CDR1 is MNHEY, CDR2 SMNVEV (reference sequence). CDR3 in amino acids: CASSQLSTGATNYGYTF. The CDR3 DNA reads as TGTGCCAGCAGCCAACTATCGACAGGGGCTACAAACTATGGCTACACCTTC.

The sample holds one count of this clone. This sequence joins TRBV10-3 and TRBJ2-2; D possibly corresponds to TRBD2 (6 bases). The CDR3 is 15 amino acids. Germline V lookup: CDR1 ENHRY, CDR2 SYGVKD. Deletions cut 4 bases from V and 4 bases from J, with 13 bases between. The CDR3 region has the DNA TGTGCCATCAGTGGCGGGGATCGCGGCACCGGGGAGCTGTTTTTT. Its protein is CAISGGDRGTGELFF.

V usage is TRBV28 and J usage is TRBJ2-5; 9 positions agree with TRBD2. V dropped 4 bases and J dropped 5; count of bases not matched to a gene: 14. Germline V CDR1 and CDR2: MDHEN, SYDVKM. This CDR3 is built from 17 residues. CDR3 residues: CASSSTGGSGSRETQYF. The DNA of the CDR3 is TGTGCCAGCAGTTCTACGGGAGGTAGCGGGAGTCGGGAGACCCAGTACTTC.

The rearrangement uses TRBV6-1 and TRBJ1-2, with a weak D call TRBD1 (6 bases). The germline V gene has CDR1 MNHNS and CDR2 SASEGT. The CDR3 runs 17 residues. V gave up 0 bases and J gave up 2 bases, with 16 bases separating them. CDR3 bases: TGTGCCAGCAGTGAAGCGCTGGGGGGGCAGTTGAACTATGGCTACACCTTC. It encodes CASSEALGGQLNYGYTF.

V is TRBV2 and J is TRBJ1-5; maybe TRBD1 (5 bases). The germline CDR1 and CDR2 sequences are SNHLY and FYNNEI. The V gene lost 4 bases and the J gene lost 7 bases, with 11 bases spanning the gap. This CDR3 spans 13 amino acids. CDR3 coding DNA: TGTGCCAGCAGTGTGGGGGGAGTCCAGCCCCAGCATTTT. This codes for CASSVGGVQPQHF.

The J gene is TRBJ2-2, the V gene TRBV9; no clear D. V lost 1 base, J lost 4 bases, and 5 bases lay in between. CDR1 is SGDLS, CDR2 YYNGEE, per germline. The CDR3 extends over 13 amino acids. The CDR3 coding sequence is TGTGCCAGCAGCGTATCGGGCACCGGGGAGCTGTTTTTT. This sequence encodes CASSVSGTGELFF.

The chain joins TRBV28 to TRBJ1-5; 9 bases are a match to TRBD1. Germline V gene lookup returns CDR1 MDHEN and CDR2 SYDVKM. This CDR3 region has 15 residues. J was trimmed by 7 bases and V by 6 bases; bases with no gene match: 10. The CDR3 reads CASSSRWDREQPQHF. DNA for the CDR3: TGTGCCAGCAGCTCCCGGTGGGACAGGGAGCAGCCCCAGCATTTT.

The rearrangement links TRBV11-2 to TRBJ2-3; maybe TRBD2 (6 bases). CDR1 and CDR2 (germline): SGHAT, FQNNGV. V was cut by 1 base and J by 4 bases, with 15 bases left in between. CDR3 size: 16 residues. For the CDR3, the DNA is TGTGCCAGCAGCTTAGGGGCGGGACCTGCACCAGATACGCAGTATTTT. Amino acid sequence: CASSLGAGPAPDTQYF.

This rearrangement joins TRBV14 to TRBJ1-2, with D maybe TRBD1 (5 bases). CDR3 size: 13 residues. Germline CDR1 is SGHDN and CDR2 is FVKESK. V gave up 6 bases and J gave up 3 bases, with 11 bases separating them. The DNA for the CDR3 is TGTGCCAGCAGGCGGAGGGGAGACTATGGCTACACCTTC. It encodes CASRRRGDYGYTF.

The CDR3 protein is CASSMGLMDEKLFF. As DNA, the CDR3 is TGTGCCAGTAGTATGGGACTGATGGATGAAAAACTGTTTTTT. The chain recombines TRBV19 with TRBJ1-4; D is perhaps TRBD1 (5 bases). V lost 3 bases and J 6 bases, leaving 11 bases between the germline ends. From germline, CDR1 is LNHDA and CDR2 SQIVND (reference sequence). The CDR3 is 14 residues long.

The chain has TRBV19 and TRBJ1-3; D is unresolved. The CDR3 has 14 residues. Germline V gives CDR1 LNHDA, CDR2 SQIVND (reference sequence). V was cut by 3 bases and J by 2 bases, with 8 bases left in between. As DNA, the CDR3 is TGTGCCAGTAGTATCTTCACAGCTGGAAACACCATATATTTT. It specifies CASSIFTAGNTIYF.

This clone has a handful of counts. The chain employs TRBV2 and TRBJ1-2; 7 bases align to TRBD1. Germline CDR1 SNHLY, CDR2 FYNNEI. The ends lost 2 bases at V and 2 bases at J; junction bases unmatched: 2. The CDR3 is 14 residues long. In DNA, the CDR3 is TGTGCCAGCAGTGAACTGACAGGGAACTATGGCTACACCTTC. Translating it yields CASSELTGNYGYTF.

This chain links TRBV12-5 with TRBJ1-1; D is unresolved. From germline, CDR1 is LGHNT and CDR2 FRNRAP. This CDR3 comprises 13 residues. V gave up 1 base and J gave up 6 bases, with 9 bases separating them. The CDR3 sequence: CASGLGEAAEAFF. CDR3 sequence (DNA): TGTGCTAGTGGTTTGGGGGAAGCGGCTGAAGCTTTCTTT.

The rearrangement joins TRBV19 to TRBJ1-4, with D uncertain. Per the germline V gene, CDR1 is LNHDA and CDR2 is SQIVND (reference sequence). V dropped 3 bases and J dropped 8 bases, with 7 bases sitting between them. The CDR3 runs to 12 residues. CDR3 amino acids: CASSIGMEKLFF. The CDR3 bases are TGTGCCAGTAGTATCGGGATGGAAAAACTGTTTTTT.